These T cell receptor beta chains were read from a single sample in a study of T cell clones after liver transplantation. TCRdb's table, derived via immunoSEQ multiplex PCR, lists solely in-frame clones and lacks some. The table lists tens of thousands of clones, 60% to 80% of them singletons. Sequences were derived from CD4+ T cells from blood, sampled at the 22-month timepoint. All receptors derive from a human patient who received a liver transplant. Some T cells may have come from the graft donor. Each CDR3 is given with its conserved first and last residue. Each record gives: D gene, clone size, CDR3 length, V gene, J gene, CDR3 protein, CDR3 DNA. D genes are given only for firm matches. Clone size is given for some rows only: seen once, a few or many times, or a class if the clone is expanded.

NA,NA,15,TRBV18,TRBJ1-6,CASSPPAGAGSPLHF,TGTGCCAGCTCACCACCGGCAGGGGCTGGTTCACCCCTCCACTTT
NA,NA,12,TRBV7-9,TRBJ2-3,CASSQSTDTQYF,TGTGCCAGCAGCCAGAGCACAGATACGCAGTATTTT
NA,NA,12,TRBV10-1,TRBJ2-3,CASSQYPDTQYF,TGCGCCAGCAGTCAATATCCAGATACGCAGTATTTT
NA,once,13,TRBV2,TRBJ1-5,CASSVYSNQTQHF,TGTGCCAGCAGTGTTTATAGCAATCAGACCCAGCATTTT
NA,NA,13,TRBV28,TRBJ1-1,CASSLTPRTEAFF,TGTGCCAGCAGTTTAACCCCGAGGACTGAAGCTTTCTTT
NA,few,16,TRBV21-1,TRBJ2-1,CASSLPGISSYNEQFF,TGTGCCAGCAGCCTCCCAGGGATCTCCTCCTACAATGAGCAGTTCTTC
NA,NA,15,TRBV5-1,TRBJ1-4,CASSLKDNTDEKLFF,TGCGCCAGCAGCTTGAAGGACAACACGGATGAAAAACTGTTTTTT
TRBD1,once,13,TRBV28,TRBJ1-6,CASRRQGALSLHF,TGTGCCAGCAGGCGACAGGGGGCCTTGTCCCTCCACTTT
NA,NA,13,TRBV19,TRBJ1-2,CASSYQGIRGYTF,TGTGCCAGTAGTTATCAGGGTATCCGTGGCTACACCTTC
TRBD1,NA,12,TRBV6-5,TRBJ2-7,CATRSTGAEQYF,TGTGCCACCAGATCGACAGGGGCCGAGCAGTACTTC
TRBD2,NA,14,TRBV30,TRBJ2-5,CAWSMGGLQETQYF,TGTGCCTGGAGCATGGGGGGGTTACAAGAGACCCAGTACTTC
TRBD1,many,13,TRBV5-4,TRBJ2-7,CASSSVQGREQYF,TGTGCCAGCAGCTCCGTACAGGGGCGAGAGCAGTACTTC
TRBD2,NA,16,TRBV2,TRBJ2-4,CASSESAPREGNIQYF,TGTGCCAGCAGTGAAAGCGCCCCCAGGGAGGGAAACATTCAGTACTTC
TRBD1,NA,14,TRBV11-2,TRBJ1-1,CASSLGTGDAEAFF,TGTGCCAGCAGCTTAGGGACAGGGGACGCTGAAGCTTTCTTT
TRBD2,NA,18,TRBV7-7,TRBJ2-1,CASSPTSGGPCSYNEQFF,TGTGCTAGCAGCCCGACTAGCGGGGGGCCCTGCTCCTACAATGAGCAGTTCTTC
TRBD2,NA,13,TRBV2,TRBJ2-2,CASSGTSFGELFF,TGTGCCAGCAGCGGGACTAGTTTCGGGGAGCTGTTTTTT
NA,NA,17,TRBV4-1,TRBJ1-6,CASSLGTLTRSNSPLHF,TGCGCCAGCAGCCTTGGGACTCTCACTAGGAGTAATTCACCCCTCCACTTT